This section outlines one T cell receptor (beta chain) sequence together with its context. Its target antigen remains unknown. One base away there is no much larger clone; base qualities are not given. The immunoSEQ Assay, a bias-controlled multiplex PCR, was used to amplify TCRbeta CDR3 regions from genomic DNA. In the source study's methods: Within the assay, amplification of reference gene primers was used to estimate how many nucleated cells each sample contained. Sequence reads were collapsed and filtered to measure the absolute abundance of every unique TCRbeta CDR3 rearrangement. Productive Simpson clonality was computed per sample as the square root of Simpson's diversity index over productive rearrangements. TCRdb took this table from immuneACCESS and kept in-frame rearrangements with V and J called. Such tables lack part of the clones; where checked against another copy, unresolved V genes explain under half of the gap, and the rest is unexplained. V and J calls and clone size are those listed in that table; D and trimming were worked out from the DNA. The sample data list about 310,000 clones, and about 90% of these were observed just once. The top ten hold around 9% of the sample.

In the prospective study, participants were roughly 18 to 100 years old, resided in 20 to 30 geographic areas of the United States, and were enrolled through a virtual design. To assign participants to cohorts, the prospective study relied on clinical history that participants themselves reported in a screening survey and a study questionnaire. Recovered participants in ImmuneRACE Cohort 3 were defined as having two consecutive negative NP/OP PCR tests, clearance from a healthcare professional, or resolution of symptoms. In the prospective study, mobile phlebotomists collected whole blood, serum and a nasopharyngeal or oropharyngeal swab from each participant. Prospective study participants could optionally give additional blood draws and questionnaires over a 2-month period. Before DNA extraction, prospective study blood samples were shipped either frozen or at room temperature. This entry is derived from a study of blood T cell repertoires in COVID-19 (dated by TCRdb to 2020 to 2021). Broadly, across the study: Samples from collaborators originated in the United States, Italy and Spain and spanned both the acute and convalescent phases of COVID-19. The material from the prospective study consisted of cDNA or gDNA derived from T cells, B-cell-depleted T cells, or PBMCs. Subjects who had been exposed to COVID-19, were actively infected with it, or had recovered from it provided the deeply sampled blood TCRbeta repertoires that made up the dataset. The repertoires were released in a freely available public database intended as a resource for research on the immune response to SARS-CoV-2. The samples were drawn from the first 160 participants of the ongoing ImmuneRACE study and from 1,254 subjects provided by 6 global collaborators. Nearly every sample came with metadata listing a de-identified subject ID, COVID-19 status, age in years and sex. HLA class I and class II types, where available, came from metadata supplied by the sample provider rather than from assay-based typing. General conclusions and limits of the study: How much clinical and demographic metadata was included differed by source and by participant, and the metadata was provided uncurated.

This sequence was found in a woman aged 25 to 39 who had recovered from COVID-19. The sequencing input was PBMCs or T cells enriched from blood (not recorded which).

The CDR3 protein is CASSQSGKSGAPQETQYF. The sequenced DNA is TGTGCCAGCAGCCAATCGGGGAAGTCAGGGGCCCCTCAAGAGACCCAGTACTTC. This receptor chain uses TRBV3-1 (or the pseudogene TRBV3-2) and TRBJ2-5, and TRBD1 may be the D gene, going by 6 matching bases. There are 18 amino acids in the CDR3, from cysteine to phenylalanine inclusive. The entry retains the CDR3 DNA only, 54 bases that are in frame from base 1. The germline V gene (reference sequence) yields LGHDT for CDR1 and YNNKEL for CDR2. V is reduced by 2 bases and J by 2 bases, leaving a spacing of 21 bases between them.